A single sample is the source of the 6 T cell receptor beta chains below, sequenced in a study of cytomegalovirus exposure and HLA in healthy donors (TCRdb year 2017). The library was obtained by the immunoSEQ multiplex PCR assay. A mixture of 60 forward primers for TCR Vbeta segments and 13 reverse primers for TCR Jbeta segments was used in the multiplex PCR. This immuneACCESS table, as held by TCRdb, lists in-frame sequences with V and J called but not all clones. Of the missing ones, under half trace to an unresolved V gene in checked studies; the others have no known cause. This sample lists about 190,000 clones; 80% to 90% were detected once. The ten largest clones add up to about 1.8% of the sample. Material for sequencing was PBMCs. These TCRs come from a man between 40 and 49 years old in good health and CMV-seropositive.

This clone was seen more than once but under ten times. The rearrangement links TRBV5-6 to TRBJ2-7; a possible D gene is TRBD2 (6 bases). Trimming removed 0 bases at V and 1 base at J, with 8 bases between. Germline lookup yields CDR1 SGHDT and CDR2 YYEEEE. This CDR3 is built from 14 residues. CDR3 protein: CASSLGRDSYEQYF. CDR3 DNA: TGTGCCAGCAGCTTGGGGCGGGATTCCTACGAGCAGTACTTC.

V gene TRBV12-2 combines with J gene TRBJ2-1; the D call in the table, TRBD2, was not verified against the DNA. TRBV12-2 is a pseudogene segment. CDR3 size: 10 residues. The CDR3 DNA is TGTGCACGAGGGGAGGGCCATCGACTCTTC. Translated: CARGEGHRLF.

This chain connects TRBV30 to TRBJ1-4; TRBD1 matches 8 bases. Trimming took 5 bases from V and 8 from J; bases not matched to a gene: 10. The CDR3 covers 14 residues. Germline-derived CDR1 and CDR2 are GTSNPN and SVGIG (reference sequence). The CDR3 sequence is CAWGQGGNWEKLFF. CDR3 nucleotides: TGTGCCTGGGGACAGGGTGGTAATTGGGAAAAACTGTTTTTT.

This sequence joins TRBV6-5 and TRBJ2-5, with TRBD2 identical over 7 bases. The CDR3 runs to 15 residues. The junction had 8 bases not matched to a gene; V was cut back by 2 bases and J by 5 bases. Looked up from germline, CDR1 is MNHEY and CDR2 is SVGAGI. The DNA of the CDR3 is TGTGCCAGCAGTTACGGTGGGGGAGGGTTGGAGACCCAGTACTTC. This codes for CASSYGGGGLETQYF.

This clone was found once. The chain joins TRBV6-5 to TRBJ1-1, with a possible D match to TRBD1 (5 bases). Trimming removed 6 bases from V and 6 bases from J, with 11 bases in between. The germline V gene encodes CDR1 MNHEY and CDR2 SVGAGI. This CDR3 region has 12 residues. CDR3 sequence: CASSRTRSEAFF. The DNA for the CDR3 is TGTGCCAGCAGCAGGACACGATCTGAAGCTTTCTTT.

The rearrangement links TRBV5-4 to TRBJ1-1, with 7 bases that match TRBD1. CDR1 is SGHNT and CDR2 is YYREEE in the germline V gene (reference sequence). The CDR3 has 15 residues. Trimming at V came to 3 bases and at J to 0 bases, leaving 5 bases not matched to a gene. The CDR3 coding sequence is TGTGCCAGCAGCTCCCCGGGACAGTTGAACACTGAAGCTTTCTTT. This sequence encodes CASSSPGQLNTEAFF.